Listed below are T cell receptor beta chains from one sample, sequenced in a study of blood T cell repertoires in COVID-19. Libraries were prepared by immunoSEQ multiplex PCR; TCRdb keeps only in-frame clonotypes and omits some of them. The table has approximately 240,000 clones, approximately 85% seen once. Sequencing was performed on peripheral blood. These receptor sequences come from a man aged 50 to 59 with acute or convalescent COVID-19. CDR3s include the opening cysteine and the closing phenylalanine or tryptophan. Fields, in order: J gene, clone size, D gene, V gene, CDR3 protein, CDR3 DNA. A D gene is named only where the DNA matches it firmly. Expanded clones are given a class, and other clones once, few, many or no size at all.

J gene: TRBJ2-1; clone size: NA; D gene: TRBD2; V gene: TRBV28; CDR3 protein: CASTLEGGLDEQFF; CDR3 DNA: TGTGCCAGCACTTTGGAGGGAGGGCTGGATGAGCAGTTCTTC
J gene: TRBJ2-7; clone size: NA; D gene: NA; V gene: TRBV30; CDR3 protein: CAWGSVYEQYF; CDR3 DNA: TGTGCCTGGGGTAGCGTCTACGAGCAGTACTTC
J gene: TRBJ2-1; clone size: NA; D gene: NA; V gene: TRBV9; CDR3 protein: CASSVVLSGNNEQFF; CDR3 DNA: TGTGCCAGCAGCGTAGTTTTATCAGGGAACAATGAGCAGTTCTTC
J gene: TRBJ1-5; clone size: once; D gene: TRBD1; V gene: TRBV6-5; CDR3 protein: CASRGQDSSNQPQHF; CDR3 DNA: TGTGCCAGTAGAGGACAGGATAGTAGTAATCAGCCCCAGCATTTT
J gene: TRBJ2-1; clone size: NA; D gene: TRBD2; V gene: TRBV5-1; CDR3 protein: CASSFSGGAYNEQFF; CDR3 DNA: TGCGCCAGCAGCTTTAGCGGGGGGGCTTACAATGAGCAGTTCTTC
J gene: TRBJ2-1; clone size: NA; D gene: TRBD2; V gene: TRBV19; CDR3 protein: CASSPLAGVANEQFF; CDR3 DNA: TGTGCCAGTAGTCCTCTAGCGGGGGTTGCTAATGAGCAGTTCTTC
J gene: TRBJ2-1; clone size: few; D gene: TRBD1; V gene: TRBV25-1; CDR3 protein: CASRVTGVIGNEQFF; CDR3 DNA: TGTGCCAGCAGGGTTACAGGGGTGATTGGCAATGAGCAGTTCTTC
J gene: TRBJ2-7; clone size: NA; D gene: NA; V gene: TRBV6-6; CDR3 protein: CASSYGRYEQYF; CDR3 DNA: TGTGCCAGCAGTTATGGTCGGTACGAGCAGTACTTC
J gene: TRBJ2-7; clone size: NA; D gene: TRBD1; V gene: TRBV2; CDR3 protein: CASRGANRGRDEQYF; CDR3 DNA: TGTGCCAGCAGGGGGGCCAACAGGGGGAGAGACGAGCAGTACTTC
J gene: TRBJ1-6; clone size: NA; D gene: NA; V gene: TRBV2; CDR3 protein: CASLAEESISPLHF; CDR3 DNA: TGTGCCAGCCTGGCGGAGGAGTCCATTTCACCCCTCCACTTT
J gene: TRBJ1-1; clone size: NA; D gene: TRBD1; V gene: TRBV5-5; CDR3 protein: CASSLRRDRMNTEAFF; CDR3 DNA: TGTGCCAGCAGTCTCCGCCGGGACAGGATGAACACTGAAGCTTTCTTT
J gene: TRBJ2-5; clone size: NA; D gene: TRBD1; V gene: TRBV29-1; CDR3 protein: CSVELRDRGGETQYF; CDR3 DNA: TGCAGCGTTGAACTCCGGGACAGGGGGGGAGAGACCCAGTACTTC
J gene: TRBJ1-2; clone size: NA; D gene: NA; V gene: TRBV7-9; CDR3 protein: CASSLLGTANYGYTF; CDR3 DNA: TGTGCCAGCAGCTTACTCGGTACAGCTAACTATGGCTACACCTTC
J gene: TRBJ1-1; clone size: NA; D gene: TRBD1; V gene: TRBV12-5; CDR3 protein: CASGLPGQGVLNTEAFF; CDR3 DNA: TGTGCTAGTGGTTTGCCCGGACAGGGCGTCCTGAACACTGAAGCTTTCTTT
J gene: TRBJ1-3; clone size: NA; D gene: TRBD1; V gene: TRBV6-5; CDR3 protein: CASSLDRGSGNTIYF; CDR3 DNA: TGTGCCAGCAGTTTGGACAGGGGCTCTGGAAACACCATATATTTT
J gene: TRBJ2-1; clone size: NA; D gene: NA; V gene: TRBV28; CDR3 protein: CASSLSAGNHNEQFF; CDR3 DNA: TGTGCCAGCAGTTTATCGGCGGGGAACCACAATGAGCAGTTCTTC
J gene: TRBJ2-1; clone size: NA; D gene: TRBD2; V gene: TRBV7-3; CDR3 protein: CASSSSGRALNEQFF; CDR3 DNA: TGTGCCAGCAGTAGTAGCGGGAGGGCCCTCAATGAGCAGTTCTTC
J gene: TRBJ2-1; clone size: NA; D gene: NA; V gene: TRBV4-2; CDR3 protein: CASSQEDSSSYNEQFF; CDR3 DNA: TGTGCCAGCAGCCAAGAGGATAGCAGTTCCTACAATGAGCAGTTCTTC